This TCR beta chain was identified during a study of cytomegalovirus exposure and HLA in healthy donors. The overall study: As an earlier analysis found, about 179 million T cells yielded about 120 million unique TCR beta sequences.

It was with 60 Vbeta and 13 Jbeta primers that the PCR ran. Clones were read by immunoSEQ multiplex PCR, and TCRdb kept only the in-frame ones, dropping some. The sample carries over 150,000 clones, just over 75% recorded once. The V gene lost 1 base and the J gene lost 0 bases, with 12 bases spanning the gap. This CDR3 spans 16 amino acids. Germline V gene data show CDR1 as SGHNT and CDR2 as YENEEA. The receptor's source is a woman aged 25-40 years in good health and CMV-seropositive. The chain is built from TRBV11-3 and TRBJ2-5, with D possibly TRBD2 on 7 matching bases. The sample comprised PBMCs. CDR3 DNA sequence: TGTGCCAGCAGCTTAGCGGGGGGCCCGTACCAAGAGACCCAGTACTTC. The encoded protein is CASSLAGGPYQETQYF.